This T cell receptor (beta chain) stems from a study of tumor and adjacent non-tumor tissue in lung cancer listed by TCRdb under 2018. Study-level background: Patients with adenocarcinoma (about 12), squamous cell carcinoma (2) and small cell lung cancer (1) were included in the cohort. Among the approximately 15 patients, ages ranged from about 31 to 80 years, roughly ten were men and 5 were women, and disease was TNM stage I to III. Sequencing generated a total of 120 million or so productive TCRbeta reads, averaging around 4.2 million reads per sample. The study compared bulk TCRbeta repertoires from lung tumor tissue and matched distant non-tumor lung tissue of some 16 lung cancer patients. TCRbeta CDR3 sequencing was performed on approximately 30 paired specimens, with one tumor sample and one normal lung sample collected per patient. The investigation overall reported the following: Tumor tissue showed significantly higher TCR diversity (inverse Simpson) than normal lung tissue, at roughly 390 vs 170 (P = 0.0075, Mann-Whitney U test). The top 100 clones accounted for a significantly larger cumulative portion of the repertoire in normal lung than in tumor tissue. Neither the sequencing platform nor unique molecular identifiers are mentioned in the methods. Significantly higher TCR diversity was found in younger patients, and higher tumor TCR diversity was associated with shorter overall and disease-free survival. The cohort had only around 14 patients, and the authors noted that larger samples and more detailed clinical data are needed. Peripheral blood was not sequenced, so blood TCRbeta repertoires in these lung cancer patients were not examined.

From V the trimming removes 4 bases and from J it removes 6 bases, while the gene matches leave 12 bases of the junction unaccounted for. The CDR3 comprises 15 residues, both ends counted. The entry retains the CDR3 DNA only, 45 bases that are in frame from base 1. From the germline V gene, CDR1 is SQVTM and CDR2 is ANQGSEA. On this clonotype itself: This receptor's antigen is unknown. No conserved phenylalanine or tryptophan is present at the end of the CDR3, so a read error is the likely explanation.

Library preparation employed multiplex PCR. TCRdb records Illumina HiSeq 2500 as the sequencer. TCRbeta libraries were constructed through three rounds of nested PCR with primers (Table S4) according to protocols adapted from ARM-PCR. PCR products of 200-500 bp were gel-excised and purified with the QIAquick gel extraction kit before sequencing. The source study handled its data this way. Trimmomatic was used to clean the reads, FLASH merged the cleaned reads into complete CDR3 sequences, and MiTCR assigned the sequences to V(D)J germline segments. Clonal diversity was calculated as the inverse Simpson's index using VDJtools. In-frame sequences lacking a premature stop codon were counted as productive reads. TCRdb ran its own pipeline on the public reads, namely fastp trimming at Q25 and MiXCR clone calling, and kept in-frame beta chains. Identical CDR3 proteins give one entry, which carries the most common genes and DNA. The authors' filters were not applied to this entry. The sample records about 110,000 distinct CDR3 sequences, around 57% of which are singletons. The top ten hold 19% of the sample.

Bulk unsorted tissue served as the source for RNA extraction, and RNA quality was assessed using a NanoDrop ND-1000 and an Agilent 2100. The normal lung samples consisted of distant non-tumor tissue collected more than 3 cm from the tumor edge. The donors were newly diagnosed lung cancer patients admitted for thoracic surgery in China from August to November 2014 who had not received prior chemotherapy. Anyone who had undergone radiotherapy or chemotherapy before, or who had another cancer at the same time, was left out of the study. Pieces of surgical tissue measuring about 1-2.1 cm3 were kept in RNAlater solution and held at -80 degrees C until needed.

Source material: distant non-tumor lung tissue. The clonotype comes from a man aged 55 to 69 with non-small cell lung cancer. Recombination connected TRBV29-1 to TRBJ2-7; TRBD2 matches 10 bases in the middle. The DNA reads as follows: TGCAGCGTTGGGCTTGGTATGGGACTAGCGTCCGAGCAGTACTTA. Its coded protein is CSVGLGMGLASEQYL.